This T cell receptor (beta chain) was identified in a study of shared clonotypes between healthy human individuals. The CDR3 spans 15 residues. Germline V gives CDR1 MNHNS, CDR2 SASEGT. V shed 7 bases and J 6 bases; nucleotides not matched to a gene: 13. Data came from immunoSEQ multiplex PCR; TCRdb stores just in-frame clones and leaves some out. The sample lists 950,000 to 1,100,000 clones; under 80% were seen once. This clone was seen a single time. The V call is TRBV6-1, the J call TRBJ1-1, with 8 bases aligning to TRBD1. The sequenced sample consisted of memory CD4+ T cells sorted from blood. As for subset: CD45RA-negative fraction. The receptor was derived from a man between 18 and 29 years old in good health. This CDR3 is CASTERGRGLSEAFF. The CDR3 region has the DNA TGTGCCAGCACAGAGCGGGGCAGGGGGCTCTCTGAAGCTTTCTTT.